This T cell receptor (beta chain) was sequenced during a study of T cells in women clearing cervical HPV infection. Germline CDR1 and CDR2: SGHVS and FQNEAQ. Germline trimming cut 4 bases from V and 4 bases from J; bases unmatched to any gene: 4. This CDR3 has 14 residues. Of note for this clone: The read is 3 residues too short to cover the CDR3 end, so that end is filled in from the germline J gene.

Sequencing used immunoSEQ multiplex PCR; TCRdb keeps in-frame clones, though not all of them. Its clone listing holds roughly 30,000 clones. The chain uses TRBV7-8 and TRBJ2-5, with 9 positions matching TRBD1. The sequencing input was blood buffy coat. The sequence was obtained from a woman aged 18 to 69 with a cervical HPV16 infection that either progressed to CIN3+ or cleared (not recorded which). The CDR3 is CASSWTGEVETQYF. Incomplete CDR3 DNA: TGTGCCAGCAGCTGGACAGGGGAGGTAGAGACC.